Listed here is a single TCR beta chain. V lost 2 bases and J 2 bases, leaving 9 bases between the germline ends. This CDR3 contains 13 residues. The germline V gene has CDR1 GTSNPN and CDR2 SVGIG (reference sequence). The data belong to a study of beta chain features in type 1 diabetes. Expressed TCRB transcripts got sequenced, as all isolated RNA was reverse transcribed. Using immunoSEQ multiplex PCR, the repertoire was profiled, and TCRdb retains in-frame clones only, with some absent. The sample consists of about 260,000 clones, 68% of them appearing once. The chain combines TRBV30 with TRBJ1-1; D unresolved. The sample was naive CD4+ T cells from blood. This TCR derives from a man aged 25 to 40 in good health. DNA for the CDR3: TGTGCCTGGAGTACCAGAGTAAACACTGAAGCTTTCTTT. It encodes CAWSTRVNTEAFF.